The present entry profiles one T cell receptor (beta chain) with its context. This clone has ten or more counts. Its target antigen remains unknown. No qualities accompany the bases; no much larger clone lies one base away. TCRbeta CDR3 regions were amplified from genomic DNA by means of the immunoSEQ Assay, a bias-controlled multiplex PCR. As for how the authors treated the data: The number of nucleated cells in each sample was estimated by amplification of reference gene primers within the assay. To quantify the absolute abundance of each unique TCRbeta CDR3 rearrangement, sequence reads were collapsed and filtered. Productive Simpson clonality was computed per sample as the square root of Simpson's diversity index over productive rearrangements. Held by TCRdb, this immuneACCESS table contains in-frame sequences only and omits some clones. Under half of the omission traces to an unresolved V gene where checked; the cause of the rest is unknown. V and J calls and clone size come straight from that table; D and trimming were deduced from the DNA. Recorded for this sample are some 110,000 clones; over 75% of them occurred a single time. The ten biggest clones cover 2.5% of the sample.

These data belong to a study of blood T cell repertoires in COVID-19 (dated by TCRdb to about 2020). At the level of the whole study: Collaborator samples came from the United States, Italy and Spain and covered acute and convalescent phases of COVID-19. The repertoires were made available in a free public database intended to serve as a resource for research on the immune response to SARS-CoV-2. Subjects who had been exposed to COVID-19, were actively infected with it, or had recovered from it provided the deeply sampled blood TCRbeta repertoires that made up the dataset. Where available, HLA class I and class II types were obtained from metadata supplied by the sample provider rather than from assay-based typing. The material from the prospective study consisted of cDNA or gDNA derived from T cells, B-cell-depleted T cells, or PBMCs. The sample metadata nearly always contained a de-identified subject ID, COVID-19 status, age in years and sex. Samples were obtained from the ongoing ImmuneRACE study (first 160 participants) and from 950 to 1,500 subjects provided by 6 global collaborators. The study at large found these results: Clinical and demographic metadata were provided uncurated, with the amount varying by source and participant.

The collaborating institutions used their own protocols to collect whole blood in K2EDTA tubes. Collaborator samples were shipped for TCRbeta analysis as frozen whole blood, isolated PBMCs, or DNA extracted from either sample type. The CDR3, cysteine through phenylalanine, is 15 amino acids long. Left in the record is the CDR3 DNA by itself, 45 bases read in frame from the first base. V is cut by 2 bases and J by 4 bases, and the space between the germline ends is 12 bases. The germline V gene provides CDR1 KGHSH and CDR2 LQKENI. This receptor was taken from a man aged 50 or older with acute or convalescent COVID-19. The receptor chain draws on TRBV18 and TRBJ1-3; a confident D gene designation cannot be given. Source material: peripheral blood. In nucleotide form, the sequence is TGTGCCAGCTCACCAAGTTTAGAAGAAGGAAACACCATATATTTT. It specifies CASSPSLEEGNTIYF.